This T cell receptor beta chain was retrieved from a study of preoperative IRX-2 immunotherapy in early breast cancer. Method: immunoSEQ multiplex PCR; TCRdb's copy keeps in-frame clones and lacks some. The table records approximately 26,000 clones, about 68% of them present only once. Sample treatment: preoperative locoregional IRX-2 cytokine immunotherapy. Preoperative locoregional IRX-2 cytokine immunotherapy was tested in the phase Ib source study. CDR1 is KGHSH and CDR2 is LQKENI in the germline V gene. The CDR3 totals 13 residues. V was trimmed by 3 bases and J by 7 bases, leaving 12 bases between them. This clone was detected only once.

The clonotype originates from a human donor with breast cancer. V gene TRBV18 combines with J gene TRBJ1-2; D gene unclear. Sequenced material: lymph node tissue, taken after IRX-2 immunotherapy. In nucleotides, the CDR3 is TGTGCCAGCTCACCCGATGGTATGGGTGGCTACACCTTC. Translating it yields CASSPDGMGGYTF.